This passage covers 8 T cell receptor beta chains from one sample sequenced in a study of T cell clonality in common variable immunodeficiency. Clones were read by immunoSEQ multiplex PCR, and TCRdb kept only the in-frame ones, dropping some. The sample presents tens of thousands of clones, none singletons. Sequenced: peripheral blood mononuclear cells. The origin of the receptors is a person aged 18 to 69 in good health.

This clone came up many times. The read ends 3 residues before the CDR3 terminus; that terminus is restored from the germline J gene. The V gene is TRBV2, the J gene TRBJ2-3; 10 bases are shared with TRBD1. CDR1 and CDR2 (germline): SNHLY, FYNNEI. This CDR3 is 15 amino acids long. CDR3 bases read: TGTGCCAGCAGTCTCTACAGGGGGACAGGGGAGACG. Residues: CASSLYRGTGET. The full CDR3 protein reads CASSLYRGTGETQYF.

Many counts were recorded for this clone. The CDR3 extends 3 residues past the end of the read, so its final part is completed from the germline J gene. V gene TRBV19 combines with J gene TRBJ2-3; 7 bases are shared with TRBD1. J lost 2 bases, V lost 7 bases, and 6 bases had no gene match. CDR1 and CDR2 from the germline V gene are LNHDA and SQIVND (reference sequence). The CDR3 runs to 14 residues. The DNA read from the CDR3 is TGTGCCAGTAACGCAGGGGGTTCCACAGATACG. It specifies CASNAGGSTDT. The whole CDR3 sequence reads CASNAGGSTDTQYF.

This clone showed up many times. The covered CDR3 bases are TGCAGTGCTAGAGATCCAGTAGCGGGACGCACAGATACG. Translated, it gives CSARDPVAGRTDT. The whole CDR3 protein is CSARDPVAGRTDTQYF. The chain employs TRBV20-1 and TRBJ2-3; TRBD2 agrees at 8 bases. The sequence runs out 3 residues before the end of the CDR3; the remainder is reconstructed from the germline J gene. This CDR3 has 16 amino acids. After removal of 0 bases from V and 1 base from J, the junction contained 6 bases not matched to a gene. Germline V gene sequence: CDR1 DFQATT, CDR2 SNEGSKA (reference sequence).

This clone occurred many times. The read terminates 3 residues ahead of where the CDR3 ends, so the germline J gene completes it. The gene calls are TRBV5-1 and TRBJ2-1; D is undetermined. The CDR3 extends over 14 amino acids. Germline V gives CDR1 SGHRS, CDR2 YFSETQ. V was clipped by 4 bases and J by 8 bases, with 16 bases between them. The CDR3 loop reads CASSPTEIRDEQFF. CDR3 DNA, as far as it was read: TGCGCCAGCAGCCCGACGGAGATTCGGGATGAG.

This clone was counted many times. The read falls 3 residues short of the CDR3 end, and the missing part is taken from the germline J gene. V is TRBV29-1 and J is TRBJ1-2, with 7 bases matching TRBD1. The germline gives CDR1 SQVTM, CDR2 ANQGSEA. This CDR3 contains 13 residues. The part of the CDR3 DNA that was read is TGCAGCGTTGAATCACAGGGGAAGGAGGGC. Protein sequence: CSVESQGKEG. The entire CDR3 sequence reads CSVESQGKEGYTF.

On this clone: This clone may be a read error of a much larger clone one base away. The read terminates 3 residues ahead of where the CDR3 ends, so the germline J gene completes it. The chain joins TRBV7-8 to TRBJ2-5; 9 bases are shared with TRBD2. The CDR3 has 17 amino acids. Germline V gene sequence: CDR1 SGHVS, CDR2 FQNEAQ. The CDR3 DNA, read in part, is TGTGCCAGCAGCCCTAGGCGGGGGGGATTCAGGGGGGATACC. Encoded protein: CASSPRRGGFRGDT. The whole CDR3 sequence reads CASSPRRGGFRGDTQYF.

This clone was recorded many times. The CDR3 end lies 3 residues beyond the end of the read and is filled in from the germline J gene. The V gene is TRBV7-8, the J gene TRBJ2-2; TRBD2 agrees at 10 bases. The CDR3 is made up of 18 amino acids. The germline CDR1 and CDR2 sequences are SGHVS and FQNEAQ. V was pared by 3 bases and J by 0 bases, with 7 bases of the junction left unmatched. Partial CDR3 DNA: TGTGCCAGCAGCTTCCCTAGCGGGGGATCCGCGAACACCGGGGAG. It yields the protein CASSFPSGGSANTGE. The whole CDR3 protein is CASSFPSGGSANTGELFF.

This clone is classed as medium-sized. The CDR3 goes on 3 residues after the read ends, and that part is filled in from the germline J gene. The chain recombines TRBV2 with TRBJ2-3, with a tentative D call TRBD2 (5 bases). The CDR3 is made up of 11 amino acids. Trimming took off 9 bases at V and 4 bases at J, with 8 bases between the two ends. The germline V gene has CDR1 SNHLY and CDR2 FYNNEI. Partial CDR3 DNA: TGTGCCAGGAGGGCCGCAGATACG. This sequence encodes CARRAADT. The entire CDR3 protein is CARRAADTQYF. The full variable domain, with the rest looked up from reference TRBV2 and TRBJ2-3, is EPEVTQTPSHQVTQMGQEVILRCVPISNHLYFYWYRQILGQKVEFLVSFYNNEISEKSEIFDDQFSVERPDGSNFTLKIRSTKLEDSAMYFCARRAADTQYFGPGTRLTVL.